The T cell receptor beta chain under discussion was sequenced for a study of T cell responses to AZD1222 COVID-19 vaccine. Sequencing was performed with immunoSEQ multiplex PCR; in TCRdb, only in-frame clones are kept and a portion is missing. The sample carries approximately 200,000 clones, about nine tenths recorded once. On this clone itself: Its cognate antigen is unknown.

Regarding the study as a whole: Seropositive at baseline were only a handful of AZD1222 recipients. Breadth and depth of Spike-specific TCRs rose after two AZD1222 doses. Regions 160-218 and 743-854 held dominance among vaccine-associated CD4 TCRs, which spanned spike.

The CDR3 consists of 11 residues. V was pared by 4 bases and J by 12 bases, with 6 bases of the junction left unmatched. The germline V gene has CDR1 SNHLY and CDR2 FYNNEI. The chain employs TRBV2 and TRBJ2-7; 7 bases map to TRBD2. The sample in question was peripheral blood, obtained on day 0 of MenACWY control vaccination. The clonotype was recovered from an adult in good health. CDR3 DNA: TGTGCCAGCAGTGGAACGGGGGGAACGTACTTC. Protein sequence: CASSGTGGTYF.